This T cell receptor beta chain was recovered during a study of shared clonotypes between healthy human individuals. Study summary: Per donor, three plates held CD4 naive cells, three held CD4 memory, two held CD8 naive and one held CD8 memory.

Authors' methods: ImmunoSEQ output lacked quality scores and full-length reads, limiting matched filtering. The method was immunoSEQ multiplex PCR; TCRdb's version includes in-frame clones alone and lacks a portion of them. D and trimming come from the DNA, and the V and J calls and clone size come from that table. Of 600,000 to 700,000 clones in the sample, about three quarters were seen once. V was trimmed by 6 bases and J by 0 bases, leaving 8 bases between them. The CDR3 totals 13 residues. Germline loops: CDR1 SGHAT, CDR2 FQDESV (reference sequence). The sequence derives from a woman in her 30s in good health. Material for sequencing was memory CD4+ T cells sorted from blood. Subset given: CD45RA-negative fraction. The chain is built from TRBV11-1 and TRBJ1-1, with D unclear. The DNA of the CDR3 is TGTGCCAGCAGTAGTAACATGAACACTGAAGCTTTCTTT. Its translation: CASSSNMNTEAFF.